The 20 T cell receptor beta chains presented below share a single source sample, sequenced in a study of blood T cells in healthy people across ages. Together with a sample-barcoded 5' primer, a J-beta primer mix was included in a second PCR lasting roughly 6 to 12 cycles. From the 5' RACE reads, TCRdb called clonotypes with MiXCR, one entry per CDR3 protein. The table has about a million distinct CDR3 sequences, roughly two fifths seen once. Specimen: blood. Every receptor here comes from a man aged 18 to 30 in good health.

J is TRBJ2-1 and V is TRBV28; no definite D call. There are 12 residues in the CDR3. Germline loops: CDR1 MDHEN, CDR2 SYDVKM. V lost 10 bases, J lost 4 bases, and 11 bases lay in between. The DNA of the CDR3 is TGTGCCACCCAGGAGAATTACAATGAGCAGTTCTTC. Amino acids: CATQENYNEQFF.

V and J are TRBV28 and TRBJ2-4; D is unclear. In germline, CDR1 is MDHEN, CDR2 SYDVKM. V lost 7 bases to trimming and J lost 0 bases, with 7 bases between them. The CDR3 consists of 13 residues. The CDR3 protein is CASIERAKNIQYF. The CDR3 bases are TGTGCCAGCATAGAGAGAGCCAAAAACATTCAGTACTTC.

Concerning this clonotype: One end of the junction fails to match germline, which may point to a read error. V gene TRBV27 combines with J gene TRBJ2-6, with D possibly being TRBD1 (5 bases). The CDR3 contains 14 residues. Germline V gives CDR1 MNHEY, CDR2 SMNVEV (reference sequence). Written as DNA, the CDR3 is TGTGCCAGCAGTGACTCCTCTGGGGCCATCGTCCTGACTTTC. Protein: CASSDSSGAIVLTF.

The chain couples TRBV10-3 to TRBJ1-3; a possible D gene is TRBD1 (5 bases). The germline V and J ends were trimmed by 8 bases and 2 bases, with 10 bases remaining between them. CDR1 and CDR2 (germline): ENHRY, SYGVKD. The CDR3 sequence is 13 residues long. DNA for the CDR3: TGTGCCATCCAACCAGGGACTGGAAACACCATATATTTT. The encoded protein is CAIQPGTGNTIYF.

This chain connects TRBV14 to TRBJ1-5; a weak D match, TRBD1 (5 bases). This CDR3 is 17 amino acids long. V was cut by 0 bases and J by 8 bases, with 20 bases left in between. The germline V gene has CDR1 SGHDN and CDR2 FVKESK. CDR3 sequence reads: CASSQDRPQGRSEPQHF. Here the CDR3 DNA reads TGTGCCAGCAGCCAAGATCGGCCCCAGGGACGGTCAGAGCCCCAGCATTTT.

V gene TRBV12-3 or TRBV12-4 combines with J gene TRBJ2-5; D gene uncertain. The CDR3 contains 14 residues. V gave up 1 base and J gave up 1 base, with 7 bases separating them. The CDR3: CASSLGLVQETQYF. DNA of the CDR3: TGTGCCAGCAGTTTAGGTCTGGTCCAAGAGACCCAGTACTTC.

This rearrangement joins TRBV7-2 to TRBJ1-4; 11 bases map to TRBD1. This CDR3 region has 18 residues. Germline-derived CDR1 and CDR2 are SGHTA and FQGNSA. Losses at the gene ends were 5 bases for V and 6 bases for J; bases not matched to a gene: 14. CDR3 nucleotides: TGTGCCAGCAGCCCTTGGGTCCCGGGACAGGGGGGGCATGAAAAACTGTTTTTT. This sequence encodes CASSPWVPGQGGHEKLFF.

This clonotype occurred many times. This rearrangement joins TRBV7-9 to TRBJ1-4, with D unclear. The CDR3 loop spans 12 amino acids. Trimming removed 10 bases at V and 6 bases at J, with 12 bases between. From germline, CDR1 is SEHNR and CDR2 FQNEAQ (reference sequence). In DNA, the CDR3 is TGTGCCATCCAGCTGGATGATGAAAAACTGTTTTTT. Translated: CAIQLDDEKLFF.

The gene calls are TRBV4-3 and TRBJ1-1; D uncertain. V shed 0 bases and J shed 1 base, with 12 bases lying between them. From germline, CDR1 is LGHNA and CDR2 YSLEER. CDR3 length equals 16 residues. CDR3 region: CASSQDVSAENTEAFF. CDR3 sequence (DNA): TGCGCCAGCAGCCAAGATGTCTCGGCGGAGAACACTGAAGCTTTCTTT.

This chain uses TRBV4-3 with TRBJ1-1, with D unclear. The CDR3 loop spans 15 amino acids. Germline V gives CDR1 LGHNA, CDR2 YSLEER. The V gene lost 0 bases and the J gene lost 3 bases, with 11 bases spanning the gap. CDR3 bases: TGCGCCAGCAGCCAAGATCCGGTGACGTACACTGAAGCTTTCTTT. Translation gives CASSQDPVTYTEAFF.

This chain links TRBV4-1 with TRBJ2-1, with 8 positions matching TRBD2. Germline CDR1 reads MGHRA; CDR2 reads YSYEKL. This CDR3 is built from 16 residues. V gave up 4 bases and J gave up 5 bases; unmatched junction bases: 10. CDR3 in DNA: TGCGCCAGCAGCCCTACGGCGGGGGGCCATAACAATGAGCAGTTCTTC. Protein: CASSPTAGGHNNEQFF.

CDR3 DNA: TGTGCCAACAGAAAACAAGGGGAGGGTGGCTACACCTTC. Its protein product is CANRKQGEGGYTF. The rearrangement joins TRBV28 to TRBJ1-2, with D perhaps TRBD1 (5 bases). V shed 10 bases and J shed 7 bases, with 19 bases lying between them. The CDR3 is 13 amino acids. Looked up from germline, CDR1 is MDHEN and CDR2 is SYDVKM.

This chain joins TRBV28 and TRBJ2-1; TRBD2 matches 13 bases. J gave up 10 bases and V 3 bases, and 6 bases lay outside the gene matches. This CDR3 has 15 residues. Germline V gene lookup returns CDR1 MDHEN and CDR2 SYDVKM. CDR3 protein: CASSFTSGGAHEQFF. The DNA for the CDR3 is TGTGCCAGCAGTTTTACTAGCGGGGGGGCTCACGAGCAGTTCTTC.

The CDR3 protein is CASSEVQRVGTQYF. The CDR3 DNA sequence: TGTGCCAGCAGTGAAGTACAGCGGGTAGGTACGCAGTATTTT. V is TRBV2 and J is TRBJ2-3, with D possibly TRBD2 on 6 matching bases. CDR1 and CDR2 from the germline V gene are SNHLY and FYNNEI. V was trimmed by 1 base and J by 8 bases, leaving 13 bases between them. The CDR3 extends over 14 amino acids.

This clonotype was observed a handful of times. The J gene is TRBJ1-5, the V gene TRBV7-2; D might be TRBD1 (6 bases). The CDR3 is made up of 13 amino acids. Germline loops: CDR1 SGHTA, CDR2 FQGNSA. V shed 4 bases and J shed 5 bases, with 9 bases lying between them. CDR3 in DNA: TGTGCCAGCAGCTACAAGGGGGATCAGCCCCAGCATTTT. Its translation: CASSYKGDQPQHF. The complete variable domain, with remaining parts taken from reference TRBV7-2 and TRBJ1-5, reads GAGVSQSPSNKVTEKGKDVELRCDPISGHTALYWYRQSLGQGLEFLIYFQGNSAPDKSGLPSDRFSAERTGGSVSTLTIQRTQQEDSAVYLCASSYKGDQPQHFGDGTRLSIL.

The genes are TRBV27 and TRBJ2-1; tentative D call: TRBD2 (5 bases). Trimming shortened V by 7 bases and J by 5 bases, and 15 bases separated the two germline ends. CDR3 length: 14 amino acids. The germline V gene encodes CDR1 MNHEY and CDR2 SMNVEV (reference sequence). For the CDR3, the DNA is TGTGCCAGCATTGGGTTGGGGAGCCACAATGAGCAGTTCTTC. Amino acid sequence: CASIGLGSHNEQFF.

V and J are TRBV10-3 and TRBJ1-5; possible D gene TRBD1, 5 bases. Trimming left V 0 bases short and J 1 base short, with 22 bases between. The length of the CDR3 is 20 residues. CDR1 is ENHRY, CDR2 SYGVKD, per germline. CDR3 DNA: TGTGCCATCAGTGAGTCGGGGGACGATGGGCCTAGGGTCAGCAATCAGCCCCAGCATTTT. It translates to CAISESGDDGPRVSNQPQHF.

The J gene is TRBJ2-3, the V gene TRBV7-9; TRBD1 matches at 10 bases. CDR1 SEHNR and CDR2 FQNEAQ come from the germline V gene (reference sequence). Germline trimming cut 10 bases from V and 5 bases from J; bases unmatched to any gene: 9. This CDR3 has 14 amino acids. The CDR3, as DNA: TGTGCCACCGAGACAGGGGGCGCGGGAGATACGCAGTATTTT. Translated: CATETGGAGDTQYF.

This clonotype occurred once. V and J are TRBV29-1 and TRBJ2-2; tentatively, D is TRBD2 (5 bases). Germline V gene sequence: CDR1 SQVTM, CDR2 ANQGSEA. Trimming took 8 bases from V and 3 from J, leaving 7 bases between them. The CDR3 is 11 amino acids. Here the CDR3 reads CSFGDTGELFF. The CDR3 coding sequence is TGCAGCTTCGGGGACACCGGGGAGCTGTTTTTT.

The chain carries TRBV28 and TRBJ2-1; 7 nucleotides align to TRBD1. The CDR3 is 14 residues long. Germline V gene sequence: CDR1 MDHEN, CDR2 SYDVKM. After removal of 6 bases from V and 2 bases from J, the junction contained 4 bases not matched to a gene. CDR3 DNA sequence: TGTGCCAGCAGCAGCACAGGGGCCTACAATGAGCAGTTCTTC. Amino acid sequence: CASSSTGAYNEQFF.